This T cell receptor (beta chain) appears in the sequencing data of a study of cytomegalovirus exposure and HLA in healthy donors. At the level of the study: A previous analysis identified 95 million to 120 million unique TCR beta sequences derived from some 200 million T cells.

Study-wide points: Researchers reportedly found TCR beta sequences accurately predicted most subjects' HLA-A and HLA-B alleles. Rates of TCR association differed by HLA locus in a later analysis, with DRB1 highest and HLA-C lowest.

This CDR3 has 16 residues. Germline CDR1 is SGHKS and CDR2 is YYEKEE (reference sequence). With 0 bases removed from V and 4 bases from J, the gap between germline ends came to 11 bases. In the PCR, 60 Vbeta and 13 Jbeta primers were used. Measured with immunoSEQ multiplex PCR; TCRdb has only the in-frame clones, and not every one. The sample has about 57,000 clones, around 83% seen once. Remarks on this clone: Its cognate antigen is unknown.

The chain couples TRBV5-5 to TRBJ2-6; the D gene is possibly TRBD2 (5 bases). The sequence was obtained from a man aged 25-45 years in good health and CMV-seronegative. The sample was PBMCs. The CDR3 spells CASSLAGVPGANVLTF. The CDR3 DNA follows: TGTGCCAGCAGCTTGGCCGGGGTGCCAGGGGCCAACGTCCTGACTTTC.